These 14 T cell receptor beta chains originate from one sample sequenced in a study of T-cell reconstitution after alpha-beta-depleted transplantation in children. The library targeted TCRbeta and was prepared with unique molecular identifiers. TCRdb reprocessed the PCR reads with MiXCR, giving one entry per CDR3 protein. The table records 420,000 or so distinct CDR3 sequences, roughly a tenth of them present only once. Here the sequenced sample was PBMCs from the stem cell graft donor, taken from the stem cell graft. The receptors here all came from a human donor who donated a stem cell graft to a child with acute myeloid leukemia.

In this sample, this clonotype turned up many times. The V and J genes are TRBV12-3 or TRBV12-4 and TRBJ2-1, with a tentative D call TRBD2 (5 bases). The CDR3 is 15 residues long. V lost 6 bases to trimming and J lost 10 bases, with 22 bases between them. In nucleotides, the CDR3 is TGTGCCAGCAGCCAGACTGGATCTCCCCCGGGGGAGCAGTTCTTC. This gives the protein CASSQTGSPPGEQFF.

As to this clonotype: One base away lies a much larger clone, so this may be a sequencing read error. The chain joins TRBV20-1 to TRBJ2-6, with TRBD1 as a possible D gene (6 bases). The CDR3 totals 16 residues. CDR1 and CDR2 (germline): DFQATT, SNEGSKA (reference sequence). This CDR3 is CCASRQGYAGANVLTF. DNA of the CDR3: TGCTGTGCTAGCCGCCAGGGGTACGCTGGGGCCAACGTCCTGACTTTC.

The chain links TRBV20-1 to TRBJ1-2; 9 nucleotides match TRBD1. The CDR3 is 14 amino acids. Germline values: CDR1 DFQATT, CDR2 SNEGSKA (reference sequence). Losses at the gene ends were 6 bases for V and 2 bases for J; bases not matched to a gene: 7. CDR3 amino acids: CSAITGGLNYGYTF. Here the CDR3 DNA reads TGCAGTGCAATAACAGGGGGCCTGAACTATGGCTACACCTTC.

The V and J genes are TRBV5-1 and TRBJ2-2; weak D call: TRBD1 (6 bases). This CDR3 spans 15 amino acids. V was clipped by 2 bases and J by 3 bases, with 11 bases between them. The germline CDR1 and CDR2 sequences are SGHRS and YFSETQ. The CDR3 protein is CASSFGQSYTGELFF. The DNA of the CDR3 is TGCGCCAGCAGCTTCGGACAGTCCTACACCGGGGAGCTGTTTTTT.

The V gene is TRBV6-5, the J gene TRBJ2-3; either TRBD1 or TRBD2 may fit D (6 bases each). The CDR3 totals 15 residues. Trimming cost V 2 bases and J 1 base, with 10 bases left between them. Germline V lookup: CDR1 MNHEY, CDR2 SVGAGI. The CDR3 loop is CASSYGGGRTDTQYF. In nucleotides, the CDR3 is TGTGCCAGCAGTTACGGAGGGGGTCGCACAGATACGCAGTATTTT.

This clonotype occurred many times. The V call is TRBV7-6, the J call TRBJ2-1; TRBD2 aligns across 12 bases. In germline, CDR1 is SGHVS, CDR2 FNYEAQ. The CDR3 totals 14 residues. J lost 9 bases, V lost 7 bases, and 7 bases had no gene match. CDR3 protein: CASTRLAGASEQFF. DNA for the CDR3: TGTGCCAGCACGAGACTAGCGGGAGCAAGTGAGCAGTTCTTC.

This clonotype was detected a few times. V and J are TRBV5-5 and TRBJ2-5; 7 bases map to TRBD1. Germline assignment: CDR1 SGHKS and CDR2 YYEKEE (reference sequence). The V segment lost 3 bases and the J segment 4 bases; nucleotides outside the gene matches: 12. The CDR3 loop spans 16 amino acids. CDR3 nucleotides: TGTGCCAGCAGCTCGGGACAGACCAGCGGTGGAGAGACCCAGTACTTC. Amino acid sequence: CASSSGQTSGGETQYF.

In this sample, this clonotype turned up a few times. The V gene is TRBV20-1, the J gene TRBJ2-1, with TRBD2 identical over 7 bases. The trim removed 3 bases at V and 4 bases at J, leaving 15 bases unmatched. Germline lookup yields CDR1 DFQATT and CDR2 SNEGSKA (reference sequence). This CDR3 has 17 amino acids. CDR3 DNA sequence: TGCAGTGCTAGGAAGGCTAGCGGTCTCACCTATTACAATGAGCAGTTCTTC. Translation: CSARKASGLTYYNEQFF.

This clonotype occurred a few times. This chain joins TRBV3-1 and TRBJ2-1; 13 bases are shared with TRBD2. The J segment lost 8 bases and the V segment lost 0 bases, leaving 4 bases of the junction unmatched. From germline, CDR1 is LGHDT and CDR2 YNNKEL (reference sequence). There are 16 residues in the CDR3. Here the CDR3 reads CASSQDITSGGDEQFF. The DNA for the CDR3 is TGTGCCAGCAGCCAAGATATAACTAGCGGGGGGGATGAGCAGTTCTTC.

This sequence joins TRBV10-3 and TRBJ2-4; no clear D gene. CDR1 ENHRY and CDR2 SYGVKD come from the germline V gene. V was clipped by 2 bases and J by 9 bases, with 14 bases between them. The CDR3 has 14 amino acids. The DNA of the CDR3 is TGTGCCATCAGTGAGAAGGCCACGACAACCATTCAGTACTTC. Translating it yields CAISEKATTTIQYF.

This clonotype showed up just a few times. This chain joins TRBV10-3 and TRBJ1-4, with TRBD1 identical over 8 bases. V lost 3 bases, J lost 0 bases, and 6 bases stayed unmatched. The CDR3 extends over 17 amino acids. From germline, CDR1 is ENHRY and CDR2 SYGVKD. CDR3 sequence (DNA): TGTGCCATCAGTGACGGGGACAGGAGCACAACTAATGAAAAACTGTTTTTT. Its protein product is CAISDGDRSTTNEKLFF.

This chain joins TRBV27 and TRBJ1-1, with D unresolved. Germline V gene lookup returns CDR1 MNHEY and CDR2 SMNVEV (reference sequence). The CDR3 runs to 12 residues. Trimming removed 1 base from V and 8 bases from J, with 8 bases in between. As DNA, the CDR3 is TGTGCCAGCAGTTTATTTGGGCGGGAAGCTTTCTTT. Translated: CASSLFGREAFF.

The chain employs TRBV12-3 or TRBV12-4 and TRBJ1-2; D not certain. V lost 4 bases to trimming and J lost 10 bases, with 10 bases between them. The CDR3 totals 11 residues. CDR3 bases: TGTGCCAGCAGTTCATACAGTGCCTACACCTTC. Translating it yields CASSSYSAYTF.

The CDR3 nucleotides read TGCAGTGCTAGACCATTGGCCGTTCGCCACACTGAAGCTTTCTTT. It yields the protein CSARPLAVRHTEAFF. The chain recombines TRBV20-1 with TRBJ1-1; D call uncertain. Trimming shortened V by 2 bases and J by 3 bases, and 16 bases separated the two germline ends. Per the germline V gene, CDR1 is DFQATT and CDR2 is SNEGSKA (reference sequence). The CDR3 loop spans 15 amino acids.